The T cell receptor beta chain described here comes from a study of blood T cell repertoires in COVID-19. Only in-frame clones appear in the TCRdb table, and some are missing; sequencing was by immunoSEQ multiplex PCR. This sample has more than 250,000 clones; roughly 88% occur once, and the top ten carry 1.5% to 2%. CDR3 length: 14 amino acids. Germline V gives CDR1 DFQATT, CDR2 SNEGSKA (reference sequence). V shed 4 bases, J shed 2 bases, and the junction held 5 bases outside the gene matches. The sequencing input was peripheral blood. This TCR came from a woman in her twenties or thirties with COVID-19, enrolled during active disease. The gene calls are TRBV20-1 and TRBJ2-7, with 10 bases aligning to TRBD1. The CDR3 spells CSATDRGPAYEQYF. The CDR3 DNA follows: TGCAGTGCTACTGACAGGGGGCCTGCCTACGAGCAGTACTTC.